The 22 T cell receptor beta chains below all came from one sample that was sequenced in a study of CD8+ T cells in alopecia areata (dated by TCRdb to between 2017 and 2018). The receptor library was made with the immunoSEQ multiplex PCR assay. For TCR sequencing, RNA was extracted from every sample and reverse transcribed into cDNA to serve as template. TCRdb's version of the immuneACCESS table is confined to in-frame rearrangements and falls short of the full clone set. An unresolved V gene accounts for under half of the shortfall where checked; the remainder is of unknown origin. The sample profile shows about 210,000 clones; more than 30% of them were found once. The ten largest make up 0.48% of the sample. Explained via the paper, the treatment or condition label denotes: oral pan-JAK inhibitor, 5-10 mg twice daily. This specimen was CD4+ T cells sorted from blood, taken between weeks 30 and 35, from a patient treated with tofacitinib. The receptor source for this set is a human donor with alopecia areata.

This clone came up many times. The J gene is TRBJ1-5, the V gene TRBV7-9, with D unclear. Trimming removed 4 bases at V and 4 bases at J, with 8 bases between. The length of the CDR3 is 13 residues. Germline V CDR1 and CDR2: SEHNR, FQNEAQ (reference sequence). The CDR3 DNA reads TGTGCCAGCAGCTCAAACCGGAATCAGCCCCAGCATTTT. It specifies CASSSNRNQPQHF.

J is TRBJ1-2 and V is TRBV2, with no clear D. CDR1 SNHLY and CDR2 FYNNEI come from the germline V gene. This CDR3 region has 11 residues. The V end was cut by 8 bases, the J end by 4 bases, with 8 bases between. DNA of the CDR3: TGTGCCAGCGGGGAATCCTATGGCTACACCTTC. Amino acids: CASGESYGYTF.

The rearrangement uses TRBV9 and TRBJ1-2; 8 bases match TRBD1. Germline-derived CDR1 and CDR2 are SGDLS and YYNGEE. Unmatched junction bases numbered 3, after V lost 2 bases and J lost 3 bases. This CDR3 spans 14 amino acids. For the CDR3, the DNA is TGTGCCAGCAGCGTCCAGGGGGCAGACTATGGCTACACCTTC. It is translated as CASSVQGADYGYTF.

This chain connects TRBV30 to TRBJ2-7; D not certain. The CDR3 consists of 15 residues. With 0 bases removed from V and 3 bases from J, the gap between germline ends came to 15 bases. Germline assignment: CDR1 GTSNPN and CDR2 SVGIG (reference sequence). The CDR3 protein is CAWSVWGSKRYEQYF. CDR3 coding DNA: TGTGCCTGGAGTGTGTGGGGTAGCAAGCGCTACGAGCAGTACTTC. Complete variable domain (other parts from reference TRBV30 and TRBJ2-7): SQTIHQWPATLVQPVGSPLSLECTVEGTSNPNLYWYRQAAGRGLQLLFYSVGIGQISSEVPQNLSASRPQDRQFILSSKKLLLSDSGFYLCAWSVWGSKRYEQYFGPGTRLTVT.

V usage is TRBV4-2 and J usage is TRBJ1-2, with D possibly TRBD1 on 5 matching bases. Trimming stripped 3 bases from V and 8 bases from J, with 16 bases between. The CDR3 contains 14 residues. CDR1 is LGHNA, CDR2 YNFKEQ, per germline. CDR3 coding DNA: TGTGCCAGCAGCCAGGGTGACAGAAAAATGGGCTACACCTTC. Encoded protein: CASSQGDRKMGYTF.

V and J are TRBV7-8 and TRBJ2-7; tentative D call: TRBD1 (5 bases). Looked up from germline, CDR1 is SGHVS and CDR2 is FQNEAQ. Trimming left V 4 bases short and J 3 bases short, with 10 bases between. CDR3 length: 13 residues. CDR3 in DNA: TGTGCCAGCAGCTCCCAGGGCCACTACGAGCAGTACTTC. This sequence encodes CASSSQGHYEQYF. The whole variable domain, remainder taken from reference TRBV7-8 and TRBJ2-7, is GAGVSQSPRYKVAKRGQDVALRCDPISGHVSLFWYQQALGQGPEFLTYFQNEAQLDKSGLPSDRFFAERPEGSVSTLKIQRTQQEDSAVYLCASSSQGHYEQYFGPGTRLTVT.

V and J are TRBV30 and TRBJ2-1; D is perhaps TRBD1 (7 bases). The germline gives CDR1 GTSNPN, CDR2 SVGIG (reference sequence). The V and J ends lost 3 bases and 6 bases respectively, with 15 bases between them. The CDR3 runs 14 residues. The CDR3 region is CAWRKWQGGNEQFF. The DNA of the CDR3 is TGTGCCTGGAGAAAGTGGCAGGGGGGCAATGAGCAGTTCTTC.

The V and J genes are TRBV5-1 and TRBJ2-1, with 8 positions matching TRBD2. The CDR3 is made up of 16 amino acids. CDR1 SGHRS and CDR2 YFSETQ come from the germline V gene. The V and J ends lost 4 bases and 5 bases, in that order; junction bases with no gene match: 11. CDR3 nucleotide sequence: TGCGCCAGCAGCCGCGGGACTAGTTACACTAACAATGAGCAGTTCTTC. This sequence encodes CASSRGTSYTNNEQFF.

This clone is medium-sized within its sample. The chain employs TRBV7-3 and TRBJ2-2, with D perhaps given as TRBD1 or TRBD2 (6 bases each). The germline V gene has CDR1 SGHTA and CDR2 FQGTGA. CDR3 size: 15 residues. V was pared by 5 bases and J by 4 bases, with 14 bases between. In DNA, the CDR3 is TGTGCCAGCAGCCGAGAGGGGGGCGGCACCGGGGAGCTGTTTTTT. This translates into CASSREGGGTGELFF.

In DNA, the CDR3 is TGTGCCAGCAGCCAAGTAGATAACTATGGCTACACCTTC. Translation: CASSQVDNYGYTF. The gene calls are TRBV14 and TRBJ1-2; D call uncertain. This CDR3 region has 13 residues. Germline loops: CDR1 SGHDN, CDR2 FVKESK. The V end was cut by 1 base, the J end by 1 base, with 4 bases between.

This clone was seen a few times. The chain employs TRBV6-5 and TRBJ1-1; the D is unclear. The CDR3 totals 14 residues. Germline CDR1 reads MNHEY; CDR2 reads SVGAGI. V lost 2 bases to trimming and J lost 6 bases, with 13 bases between them. CDR3 coding DNA: TGTGCCAGCAGTTACAAGTACCTTAGTGCTGAAGCTTTCTTT. It codes for CASSYKYLSAEAFF.

J is TRBJ2-4 and V is TRBV29-1, with D perhaps matching TRBD2 (5 bases). CDR1 is SQVTM and CDR2 is ANQGSEA in the germline V gene. The V end was cut by 6 bases, the J end by 1 base, with 19 bases between. The CDR3 is made up of 16 amino acids. CDR3 region: CSVKRGLPLAKNIQYF. The CDR3 DNA reads as TGCAGCGTGAAACGTGGACTGCCACTTGCCAAAAACATTCAGTACTTC.

This clone has just a few counts. V usage is TRBV7-3 and J usage is TRBJ2-2; maybe TRBD2 (5 bases). The germline CDR1 and CDR2 sequences are SGHTA and FQGTGA. The length of the CDR3 is 13 residues. The ends were cut back, 2 bases at V and 6 bases at J, with 7 bases in the middle. The CDR3 region has the DNA TGTGCCAGCAGCTTACGAGCGGCCGGGGAGCTGTTTTTT. The encoded protein is CASSLRAAGELFF.

The chain combines TRBV30 with TRBJ1-1, with D unclear. V was shortened by 1 base and J by 11 bases, with 11 bases between the two germline ends. Germline assignment: CDR1 GTSNPN and CDR2 SVGIG (reference sequence). The CDR3 spans 11 residues. As DNA, the CDR3 is TGTGCCTGGAGTGAGCCCGGATTGGCTTTCTTT. The encoded protein is CAWSEPGLAFF.

This clone was seen a handful of times. The chain has TRBV25-1 and TRBJ2-7, with TRBD2 identical over 11 bases. This CDR3 contains 13 residues. Germline V lookup: CDR1 MGHDK, CDR2 SYGVNS. The J segment lost 3 bases and the V segment lost 9 bases, leaving 4 bases of the junction unmatched. CDR3 sequence reads: CARGSGRDYEQYF. DNA of the CDR3: TGTGCCAGAGGTAGCGGGAGGGACTACGAGCAGTACTTC.

The chain couples TRBV7-3 to TRBJ2-4; TRBD2 aligns across 7 bases. Losses at the gene ends were 5 bases for V and 9 bases for J; bases not matched to a gene: 4. Germline-derived CDR1 and CDR2 are SGHTA and FQGTGA. The CDR3 runs to 12 residues. CDR3 sequence: CASSGSGGIQYF. The CDR3 region has the DNA TGTGCCAGCAGCGGGTCGGGAGGCATTCAGTACTTC. The full variable domain, its missing parts supplied by reference TRBV7-3 and TRBJ2-4, is GAGVSQTPSNKVTEKGKYVELRCDPISGHTALYWYRQSLGQGPEFLIYFQGTGAADDSGLPNDRFFAVRPEGSVSTLKIQRTERGDSAVYLCASSGSGGIQYFGAGTRLSVL.

J is TRBJ1-2 and V is TRBV9, with a possible D match to TRBD1 (5 bases). This CDR3 is 17 amino acids long. Germline CDR1 is SGDLS and CDR2 is YYNGEE. V lost 3 bases and J 0 bases, leaving 18 bases between the germline ends. The CDR3 DNA is TGTGCCAGCAGCGGGAGGGAAACAGGAGATCCTAACTATGGCTACACCTTC. Its translation is CASSGRETGDPNYGYTF.

Ten or more counts support this clone. The chain employs TRBV19 and TRBJ2-1; 12 nucleotides agree with TRBD2. CDR1 is LNHDA and CDR2 is SQIVND in the germline V gene (reference sequence). J lost 6 bases, V lost 4 bases, and 4 bases had no gene match. The CDR3 totals 15 residues. Here the CDR3 DNA reads TGTGCCAGTAGTACACGGACTAGCGGGACCAATGAGCAGTTCTTC. Translating it yields CASSTRTSGTNEQFF.

V usage is TRBV6-1 and J usage is TRBJ2-2; TRBD1 is a possible D gene (6 bases). The germline V gene encodes CDR1 MNHNS and CDR2 SASEGT. V was pared by 4 bases and J by 1 base, with 13 bases between. The CDR3 contains 16 residues. The CDR3 here is CASSAPWGQNTGELFF. The CDR3 DNA reads as TGTGCCAGCAGTGCTCCTTGGGGGCAGAACACCGGGGAGCTGTTTTTT.

The rearrangement joins TRBV6-5 to TRBJ1-1; D uncertain. Germline-derived CDR1 and CDR2 are MNHEY and SVGAGI. The CDR3 extends over 13 amino acids. Deletions cut 0 bases from V and 3 bases from J, with 5 bases between. The CDR3 nucleotides are TGTGCCAGCAGTTACTCGGGGTACACTGAAGCTTTCTTT. Translation gives CASSYSGYTEAFF.

This clone was recorded many times. V gene TRBV2 combines with J gene TRBJ2-6; D unclear. Trimming took 5 bases from V and 2 from J, leaving 10 bases between them. CDR1 SNHLY and CDR2 FYNNEI come from the germline V gene. There are 15 residues in the CDR3. The CDR3 loop is CASSRTQTGANVLTF. The CDR3 DNA reads TGTGCCAGCAGTAGAACTCAGACTGGGGCCAACGTCCTGACTTTC.

The chain couples TRBV6-5 to TRBJ2-5; tentative D call: TRBD1 (5 bases). CDR3 length equals 16 residues. The V end lost 0 bases, the J end lost 2 bases, and 13 bases lay between the germline ends. Germline V gene lookup returns CDR1 MNHEY and CDR2 SVGAGI. For the CDR3, the DNA is TGTGCCAGCAGTTACTCATGGACAAACTATCAAGAGACCCAGTACTTC. This sequence encodes CASSYSWTNYQETQYF.